These 15 T cell receptor beta chains came from one sample sequenced in a study of blood T cells in healthy people across ages. PCR was performed a second time for about 6 to 11 cycles using a sample-barcoded 5' primer and a J-beta primer mix. MiXCR, applied by TCRdb to the 5' RACE reads, yields one record per CDR3 protein. The sample carries about 1.8 million distinct CDR3 sequences, less than 50% recorded once. Sequencing was done on a sample of blood. The receptor set was obtained from a woman aged 40 to 50 in good health.

V gene TRBV12-3 or TRBV12-4 combines with J gene TRBJ1-6; no definite D call. CDR3 size: 17 residues. V lost 3 bases, J lost 6 bases, and 18 bases lay in between. This CDR3 reads CASSFPAGRKGNSPLHF. In DNA, the CDR3 is TGTGCCAGCAGTTTCCCTGCAGGTCGAAAGGGTAATTCACCCCTCCACTTT.

This clonotype was picked up many times. V and J are TRBV27 and TRBJ2-7; 11 positions match TRBD1. Losses at the gene ends were 6 bases for V and 3 bases for J; bases not matched to a gene: 4. Germline-derived CDR1 and CDR2 are MNHEY and SMNVEV (reference sequence). The CDR3 length is 14 residues. In DNA, the CDR3 is TGTGCCAGCAGCCCCGGGACAGGGGGCTACGAGCAGTACTTC. This encodes CASSPGTGGYEQYF.

Here the CDR3 reads CSVVGYGETQYF. In nucleotides, the CDR3 is TGCAGCGTTGTAGGCTATGGAGAGACCCAGTACTTC. The rearrangement joins TRBV29-1 to TRBJ2-5; unclear D gene. Germline loops: CDR1 SQVTM, CDR2 ANQGSEA. This CDR3 contains 12 residues. Deletions cut 4 bases from V and 4 bases from J, with 10 bases between. Variable domain in full (rest from reference TRBV29-1 and TRBJ2-5): SAVISQKPSRDICQRGTSLTIQCQVDSQVTMMFWYRQQPGQSLTLIATANQGSEATYESGFVIDKFPISRPNLTFSTLTVSNMSPEDSSIYLCSVVGYGETQYFGPGTRLLVL.

The chain employs TRBV20-1 and TRBJ2-5, with D perhaps assigned TRBD1 or TRBD2 (5 bases each). Germline V gene data show CDR1 as DFQATT and CDR2 as SNEGSKA (reference sequence). The CDR3 is made up of 13 amino acids. V lost 3 bases, J lost 6 bases, and 14 bases lay in between. The chain's CDR3 is CSASSGTGQTQYF. CDR3 sequence (DNA): TGCAGTGCTAGTTCCGGGACCGGCCAGACCCAGTACTTC.

This clonotype has a handful of counts. The chain recombines TRBV9 with TRBJ2-7; 11 bases are shared with TRBD2. Trimming cost V 8 bases and J 4 bases; bases outside gene matches: 5. The CDR3 runs to 13 residues. CDR1 is SGDLS, CDR2 YYNGEE, per germline. The CDR3 DNA is TGTGCCAGAATAGCGGGGGGGTGTTACGAGCAGTACTTC. Protein: CARIAGGCYEQYF.

CDR3 residues: CASSYLVYGAADTQYF. As DNA, the CDR3 is TGTGCCAGCAGTTACTTGGTTTATGGGGCCGCAGATACGCAGTATTTT. This rearrangement joins TRBV6-2 or TRBV6-3 to TRBJ2-3, with D possibly matching TRBD1 (5 bases). Trimming removed 1 base at V and 4 bases at J, with 15 bases between. The CDR3 length is 16 residues. CDR1 and CDR2 (germline): MNHEY, SVGEGT.

The chain has TRBV28 and TRBJ2-3; perhaps D is TRBD1 or TRBD2 (6 bases each). With 6 bases removed from V and 6 bases from J, the gap between germline ends came to 13 bases. Germline CDR1 MDHEN, CDR2 SYDVKM. The CDR3 covers 13 residues. CDR3 region: CASRSQGRDTQYF. Written as DNA, the CDR3 is TGTGCCAGCAGATCCCAGGGGAGGGATACGCAGTATTTT.

This clonotype was detected only a few times. This chain uses TRBV7-2 with TRBJ2-1; TRBD1 is a possible D gene (5 bases). Germline assignment: CDR1 SGHTA and CDR2 FQGNSA. The CDR3 sequence is 14 residues long. V lost 5 bases and J lost 7, with 15 bases in between. The DNA of the CDR3 is TGTGCCAGCAGCACCCAGGGTCGAGGAAATGAGCAGTTCTTC. This codes for CASSTQGRGNEQFF.

A note on this clonotype: A single base separates this from a much larger clone, so it may be a read error. CDR3 DNA: TGTGCCAGCAGCTTAGGTCAGACCTCGTACTTC. It specifies CASSLGQTSYF. The chain recombines TRBV7-8 with TRBJ2-7; D is ambiguous. Germline CDR1 and CDR2: SGHVS and FQNEAQ. Trimming took 1 base from V and 12 from J, leaving 10 bases between them. This CDR3 comprises 11 residues.

This clonotype occurred a few times. V is TRBV7-2 and J is TRBJ2-7; maybe TRBD1 (6 bases). CDR1 SGHTA and CDR2 FQGNSA come from the germline V gene. Between the trimmed V and J ends, which lost 5 bases and 2 bases, there was a span of 13 bases. This CDR3 has 14 amino acids. The CDR3 region has the DNA TGTGCCAGCAGCCCCCTACAGGGACCCTACGAGCAGTACTTC. It is translated as CASSPLQGPYEQYF.

The V and J genes are TRBV12-3 or TRBV12-4 and TRBJ1-3; D may be TRBD1 (5 bases). V was shortened by 3 bases and J by 2 bases, with 11 bases between the two germline ends. CDR3 length: 15 residues. CDR3 sequence reads: CASSFQGNPGNTIYF. For the CDR3, the DNA is TGTGCCAGCAGTTTCCAGGGCAATCCTGGAAACACCATATATTTT.

This clonotype has a handful of counts. The rearrangement uses TRBV12-3 or TRBV12-4 and TRBJ2-3; 9 nucleotides agree with TRBD2. J was trimmed by 5 bases and V by 6 bases; bases with no gene match: 9. The CDR3 spans 15 residues. In DNA form, the CDR3 reads TGTGCCAGCAGCGACAGGACTAGCGTTCAAGATACGCAGTATTTT. It yields the protein CASSDRTSVQDTQYF.

The rearrangement joins TRBV7-8 to TRBJ2-4; 11 bases are shared with TRBD2. J lost 13 bases, V lost 3 bases, and 14 bases had no gene match. This CDR3 is 16 amino acids long. From germline, CDR1 is SGHVS and CDR2 FQNEAQ. CDR3 sequence: CASSFAGTSGYNEQYF. CDR3 bases: TGTGCCAGCAGCTTCGCCGGGACTAGCGGATACAATGAGCAGTACTTC.

The chain uses TRBV7-2 and TRBJ2-5; D uncertain. This CDR3 is 14 amino acids long. V shed 5 bases and J shed 11 bases, with 21 bases lying between them. In germline, CDR1 is SGHTA, CDR2 FQGNSA. The CDR3 is CASSPPGSRNEQYF. Here the CDR3 DNA reads TGTGCCAGCAGCCCCCCGGGTAGCCGCAATGAGCAGTACTTC.

The chain carries TRBV6-5 and TRBJ2-1, with D unresolved. The CDR3 is made up of 16 amino acids. V was clipped by 10 bases and J by 10 bases, with 29 bases between them. Germline values: CDR1 MNHEY, CDR2 SVGAGI. The CDR3 DNA sequence: TGTGCCATCCCCTACGAGCCCGACCTGTTCCGCTACGAGCAGTTCTTC. Translated: CAIPYEPDLFRYEQFF.